The present entry profiles one T cell receptor beta chain with its context. This clone's antigen is unknown. The sample holds no much larger clone one base away, and base qualities are not on file. The CDR3 regions of human TCRbeta chains were analyzed by immunosequencing. Under the source paper's analysis protocol: Repertoire TCRs were matched against a reference library of SARS-CoV-2-specific TCRs generated with the MIRA antigen-specificity platform. Breadth was defined as the fraction of unique TCRs that were SARS-CoV-2-associated. Depth was defined as the fraction of total T cells that were SARS-CoV-2-associated. Using the MIRA data, each spike-specific TCR was mapped to the spike region that the TCR reacts to and placed in a CD4 or CD8 class. Log10-transformed breadth and depth values were compared by one-way ANOVA with Sidak's multiple comparisons tests. TCRdb provides this immuneACCESS table in a form limited to in-frame rearrangements. Some clones are lacking; in checked studies, under half of them reflect an unresolved V gene, and why the rest are absent is not known. V, J and clone size are those of that table, while D and trimming were read from the DNA. For this sample the table gives about 100,000 clones, of which about 87% were detected only once. About 1.8% of the sample is taken by the ten largest.

Interpreted using the paper, the time point label stands for: baseline before first vaccination. Vaccinee samples came from UK trials COV001 and COV002, including a single-blind randomized controlled phase 2/3 trial of AZD1222 (ChAdOx1 nCoV-19) in healthy adults. For TCRbeta chain sequencing, PBMC samples from trial participants were taken at day 0 and at day 28 after the second dose. This specimen belongs to a study of T cell responses to AZD1222 COVID-19 vaccine (dated by TCRdb to the early 2020s). About the investigation overall: AZD1222 recipients whose second dose came at about 4 weeks and those whose second dose came at about 12 weeks were combined into one group, since spike-specific TCR depth and breadth did not differ between the two schedules. Enrollment into the trials was organized by age into subgroups of 18-55, 56-69 and 70-plus years, and those subgroups contained approximately 160, 26 and 62 TCR-sequenced participants, respectively. A total of 233 trial participants underwent TCR sequencing, of whom nearly 210 had received two doses of AZD1222 and roughly 26 had received two doses of the MenACWY control vaccine. Findings and caveats that apply to the study as a whole: Vaccine-associated CD4 TCRs spanned the whole spike protein, with dominant responses in regions 160-218 and 743-854. Conclusions about previously exposed vaccinees are limited, since just 5 or 6 AZD1222 recipients were seropositive for SARS-CoV-2 at baseline. Epitopes outside the regions mutated in the B.1.351 and B.1.1.7 variants were reportedly recognized by nearly half of the unique spike-specific TCRs. Most participants were white British and females outnumbered males, and the authors suggested that clonal diversity may have been underestimated. Because no day 14 peak-response samples were available, repertoires were characterized only after the peak T cell response. After two AZD1222 doses, both the breadth and the depth of spike-specific TCRs were significantly higher than at day 0 and than in MenACWY recipients. The 56-69-year group was small, and its depth increase did not reach significance, likely because of low power.

From the germline V gene (reference sequence), CDR1 is MNHEY and CDR2 is SMNVEV. V ends up 4 bases short and J 1 base short, with an unmatched junction base count of 3. The CDR3 numbers 14 residues from cysteine through phenylalanine. The sequence is cut down to CDR3 DNA, 42 bases in frame from base 1. This TCR derives from an adult in good health. Sample: peripheral blood, taken on day 0 of AZD1222 vaccination. The rearrangement combines TRBV27 with TRBJ2-7; 8 bases in between match TRBD2. This receptor carries the CDR3 CASSYSGNSYEQYF. The bases read TGTGCCAGCAGTTATAGCGGGAATTCCTACGAGCAGTACTTC.